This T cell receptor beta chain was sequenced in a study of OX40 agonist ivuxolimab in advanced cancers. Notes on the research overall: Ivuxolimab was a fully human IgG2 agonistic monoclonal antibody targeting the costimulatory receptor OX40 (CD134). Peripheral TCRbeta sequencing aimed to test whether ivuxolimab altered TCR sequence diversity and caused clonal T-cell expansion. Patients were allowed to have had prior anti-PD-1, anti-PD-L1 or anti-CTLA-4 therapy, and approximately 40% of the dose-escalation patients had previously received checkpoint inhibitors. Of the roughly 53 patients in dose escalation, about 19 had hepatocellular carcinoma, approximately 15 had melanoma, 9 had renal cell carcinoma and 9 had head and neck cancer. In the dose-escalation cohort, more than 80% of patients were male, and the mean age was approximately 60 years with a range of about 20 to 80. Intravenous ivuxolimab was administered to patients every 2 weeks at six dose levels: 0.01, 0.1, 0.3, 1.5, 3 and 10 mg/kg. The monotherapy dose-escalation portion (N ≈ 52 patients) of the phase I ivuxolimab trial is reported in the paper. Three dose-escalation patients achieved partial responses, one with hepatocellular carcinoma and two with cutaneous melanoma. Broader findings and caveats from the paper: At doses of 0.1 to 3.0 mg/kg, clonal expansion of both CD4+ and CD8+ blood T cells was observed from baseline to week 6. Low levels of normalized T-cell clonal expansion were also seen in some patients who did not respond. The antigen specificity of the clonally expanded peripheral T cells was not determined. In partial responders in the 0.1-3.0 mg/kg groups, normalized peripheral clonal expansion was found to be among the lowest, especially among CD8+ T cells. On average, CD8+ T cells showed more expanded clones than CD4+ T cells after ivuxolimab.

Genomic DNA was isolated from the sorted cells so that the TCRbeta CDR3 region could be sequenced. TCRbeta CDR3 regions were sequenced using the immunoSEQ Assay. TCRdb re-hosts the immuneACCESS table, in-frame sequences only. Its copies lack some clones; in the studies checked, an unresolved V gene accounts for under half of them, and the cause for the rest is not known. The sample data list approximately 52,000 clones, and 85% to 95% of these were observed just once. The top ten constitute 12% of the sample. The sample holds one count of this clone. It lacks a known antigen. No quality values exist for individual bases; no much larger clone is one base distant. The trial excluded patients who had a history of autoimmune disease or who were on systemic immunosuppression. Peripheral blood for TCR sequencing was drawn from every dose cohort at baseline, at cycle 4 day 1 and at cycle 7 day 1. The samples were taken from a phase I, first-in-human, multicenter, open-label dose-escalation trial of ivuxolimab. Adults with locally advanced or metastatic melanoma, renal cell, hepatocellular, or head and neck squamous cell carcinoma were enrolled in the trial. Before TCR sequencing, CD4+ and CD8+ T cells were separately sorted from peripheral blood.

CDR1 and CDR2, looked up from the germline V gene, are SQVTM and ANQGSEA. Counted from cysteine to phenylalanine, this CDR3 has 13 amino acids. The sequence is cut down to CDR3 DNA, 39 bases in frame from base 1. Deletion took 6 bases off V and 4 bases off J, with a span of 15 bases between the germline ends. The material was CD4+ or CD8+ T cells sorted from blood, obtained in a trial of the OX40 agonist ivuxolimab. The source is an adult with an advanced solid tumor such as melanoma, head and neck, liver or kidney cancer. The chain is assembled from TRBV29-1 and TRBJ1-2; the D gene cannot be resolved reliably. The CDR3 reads CSVGDPGVYGYTF. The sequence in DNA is TGCAGCGTGGGCGATCCGGGAGTCTATGGCTACACCTTC.